This entry is about one T cell receptor beta chain. The CDR3 runs to 16 residues. Trimming removed 1 base from V and 4 bases from J; junction bases left unmatched: 6. Germline CDR1 and CDR2: MNHNS and SASEGT. Time point given: after neoadjuvant nivolumab, at surgical resection. The data were taken from a study of neoadjuvant anti-PD-1 for oral cavity cancer. TCRdb's table, derived via immunoSEQ multiplex PCR, lists solely in-frame clones and lacks some. The sample records 14,000 or so clones, 60% to 80% being singletons. This receptor was taken from a person between 35 and 79 years old with oral cavity squamous cell carcinoma. The chain links TRBV6-1 to TRBJ1-1, with 10 bases identical to TRBD1. The sequencing here drew on PBMCs, taken after nivolumab (anti-PD-1) treatment. CDR3 sequence (DNA): TGTGCCAGCAGTGAAGGGGGGGACAGGGGTGCCACTGAAGCTTTCTTT. Protein: CASSEGGDRGATEAFF.